Listed below are T cell receptor beta chains from one sample, sequenced in a study of monozygotic twins with inflammatory bowel disease. From the 5' RACE reads, TCRdb lists one entry per CDR3 protein and no DNA. Its clone listing holds about 93,000 distinct CDR3 sequences. The source material was blood. The receptors were sampled from a human donor with ulcerative colitis or Crohn's disease, or a healthy co-twin of an affected twin (not recorded which). Both conserved end residues are part of each CDR3. Each record gives: J gene, V gene, CDR3 protein.

>TRBJ2-1|TRBV7-2
CASSLSLAGEQFF
>TRBJ2-1|TRBV5-4
CASSPGLSGRGSYNEQFF
>TRBJ1-1|TRBV2
CASSDPHANTEAFF
>TRBJ1-3|TRBV5-1
CASSSRQGSGNTIYF
>TRBJ2-5|TRBV5-1
CASSPQGGNAQETQYF
>TRBJ2-5|TRBV20-1
CSALLPASGPLLAETQYF
>TRBJ1-2|TRBV27
CASSLGLRGYGYTF
>TRBJ2-3|TRBV6-5
CASSYDPTRGTQYF
>TRBJ2-7|TRBV15
CATSRDPLGREEQYF
>TRBJ1-1|TRBV25-1
CASSESRTRNTEAFF
>TRBJ1-1|TRBV20-1
CSAPGGTEAFF
>TRBJ1-2|TRBV21-1
CASSPLTGTNYGYTF
>TRBJ2-7|TRBV6-5
CASTVNPRGVQYF
>TRBJ1-1|TRBV27
CASRTRPRDTEAFF
>TRBJ2-7|TRBV20-1
CSAQKALDLDEQYF
>TRBJ2-1|TRBV6-6
CASSPRGSYNEQFF
>TRBJ2-3|TRBV5-1
CASSLGRGPRVSTDTQYF
>TRBJ2-3|TRBV5-5
CASSILGANTQYF